A selection of T cell receptor beta chains follows, all from one sample in a study of T cells in Graves' hyperthyroidism and ophthalmopathy. From the multiplex PCR reads, TCRdb called clonotypes with MiXCR, one entry per CDR3 protein. The data show hundreds of thousands of distinct CDR3 sequences, with 13% seen just once and around 9.2% held by the top ten. Input material: blood. Source of these receptors: a young woman with Graves' hyperthyroidism. The conserved cysteine and the conserved F or W are not part of the CDR3 here.

v_call	cdr3_aa
TRBV5-6	ASSFWGGSPPGYT
TRBV2	ASRPYPQGGEQY
TRBV11-1	ASSQIRELF
TRBV6-1	ASSTGSGAGEQY
TRBV3-1	ASSQELNTGELF
TRBV28	ASRDIRGLPYEQY
TRBV19	ASSIWEGNTEAF
TRBV2	ARGSGGSGEQF
TRBV6-1	ASTVSGGQETQY
TRBV27	ASRLWTSTGELF
TRBV6-1	AVTGTSGGSRQY
TRBV6-5	ASSYSYLLGLALH
TRBV11-2	ASSTSGTVNTEAF
TRBV2	ASSDGTGSHEQF
TRBV5-5	ASSMGQVNSPLH
TRBV7-6	ASSRGGGTEAF
TRBV6-2/TRBV6-3	ASSYAGSSYEQY
TRBV20-1	SASLGTGKETQY
TRBV5-8	ASSLGHPGLGQF
TRBV5-1	ASSARDTPSGQF
TRBV19	ASSIRQGAATGELF
TRBV20-1	SARVGGGGPHEQY
TRBV12-3/TRBV12-4	ASSLETAYGYT